The 5 T cell receptor beta chains listed next were all sequenced from one sample in a study of T cells in localized non-small cell lung cancer. Profiling relied on immunoSEQ multiplex PCR, and the TCRdb table lists in-frame clones only, not all of them. This sample yields about 21,000 clones, of which about 88% are seen a single time; about 2.6% belongs to the top ten. The sample consisted of peripheral blood, taken before any cancer treatment. Source of these receptors: a man aged 40 to 70 with stage I lung adenocarcinoma.

The chain combines TRBV5-1 with TRBJ2-5; a possible D gene is TRBD1 (5 bases). Germline V gives CDR1 SGHRS, CDR2 YFSETQ. The V gene lost 1 base and the J gene lost 2 bases, with 9 bases spanning the gap. CDR3 length: 14 amino acids. The CDR3 coding sequence is TGCGCCAGCAGCTTGTTAGGGGTTCAAGAGACCCAGTACTTC. This translates into CASSLLGVQETQYF. Complete variable domain (other parts from reference TRBV5-1 and TRBJ2-5): KAGVTQTPRYLIKTRGQQVTLSCSPISGHRSVSWYQQTPGQGLQFLFEYFSETQRNKGNFPGRFSGRQFSNSRSEMNVSTLELGDSALYLCASSLLGVQETQYFGPGTRLLVL.

The chain combines TRBV19 with TRBJ2-7; 9 nucleotides match TRBD1. Trimming removed 7 bases from V and 5 bases from J; junction bases left unmatched: 15. The CDR3 totals 16 residues. The germline gives CDR1 LNHDA, CDR2 SQIVND (reference sequence). CDR3 in DNA: TGTGCCAGTACCCCGGGGAGGGACAGGGAATCTCACGAGCAGTACTTC. Its protein product is CASTPGRDRESHEQYF.

This clone appeared once. The V and J genes are TRBV18 and TRBJ1-3; D is unresolved. The V gene lost 0 bases and the J gene lost 0 bases, with 6 bases spanning the gap. This CDR3 is 15 amino acids long. CDR1 and CDR2 from the germline V gene are KGHSH and LQKENI. CDR3: CASSPPLGSGNTIYF. CDR3 DNA sequence: TGTGCCAGCTCACCACCCTTAGGCTCTGGAAACACCATATATTTT.

The rearrangement links TRBV11-2 to TRBJ2-1; 7 bases map to TRBD2. Germline V gene sequence: CDR1 SGHAT, CDR2 FQNNGV. The CDR3 extends over 12 amino acids. V gave up 1 base and J gave up 9 bases; unmatched junction bases: 0. The CDR3 protein is CASSLGGGEQFF. CDR3 in DNA: TGTGCCAGCAGCTTAGGGGGGGGTGAGCAGTTCTTC.

A single count supports this clone. The chain combines TRBV5-6 with TRBJ2-7, with 10 bases fitting TRBD1. Germline values: CDR1 SGHDT, CDR2 YYEEEE. The CDR3 has 15 residues. V lost 3 bases, J lost 6 bases, and 9 bases stayed unmatched. CDR3 DNA: TGTGCCAGCAGCTCTTTATCGACAGGGGGCCGCGAGCAGTACTTC. It is translated as CASSSLSTGGREQYF. Combining the CDR3 with reference TRBV5-6 and TRBJ2-7 gives the whole variable domain DAGVTQSPTHLIKTRGQQVTLRCSPKSGHDTVSWYQQALGQGPQFIFQYYEEEERQRGNFPDRFSGHQFPNYSSELNVNALLLGDSALYLCASSSLSTGGREQYFGPGTRLTVT.